Here is one TCR beta chain with its context. The antigen is not known. This entry belongs to a study of graft-versus-host responses after intestinal transplantation. Overall study: In this cohort, recipients had multivisceral, liver-intestinal, or isolated intestinal transplants. For approximately three years after anti-thymocyte globulin induction, all recipients took tacrolimus and steroids.

Generated by immunoSEQ multiplex PCR, the TCRdb table keeps only in-frame clones and is missing some. The table shows 49,000 or so clones, with approximately 92% occurring only once. General study points: There were GvH clones found in recipient marrow, and some of them appeared first in ileum or blood.

V was cut by 3 bases and J by 5 bases, with 10 bases left in between. The CDR3 runs to 13 residues. Looked up from germline, CDR1 is SGHRS and CDR2 is YFSETQ. The input for sequencing was PBMCs, taken about 790 days after a first intestinal transplant, on the day of a second. The rearrangement links TRBV5-1 to TRBJ2-3; either TRBD1 or TRBD2 may supply D (6 bases each). The sequence came from a human patient who received an intestinal transplant, so some T cells may come from the graft donor. CDR3 sequence: CASSSQGGDTQYF. The DNA for the CDR3 is TGCGCCAGCAGCTCACAGGGAGGAGATACGCAGTATTTT.